This T cell receptor beta chain was sequenced in a study of T cells in Graves' hyperthyroidism and ophthalmopathy. When ophthalmopathy did not progress within 18 months, Graves' hyperthyroidism was considered stable. Subjects aged 18 to 65 presented with newly diagnosed hyperthyroidism of less than 2 months' duration. Fresh peripheral blood, roughly 10 ml of it, supplied the PBMCs. The CDR3 runs 14 residues. Trimming removed 2 bases at V and 2 bases at J, with 9 bases between. Germline V CDR1 and CDR2: KGHSH, LQKENI. Study-wide results and caveats: Within blood appeared most thyroid clonotypes that had expanded above 0.001.

This clonotype was seen many times. The antigen is undetermined. TCR beta CDR3 regions were amplified from RNA transcripts. When the TCR CDR3 underwent first-round RT-PCR, the HTBI primer set was used. TCRdb redid the calling of the multiplex PCR reads with MiXCR, one entry per CDR3 protein. The sample holds 450,000 to 600,000 distinct CDR3 sequences, around 13% seen once. The sequence was obtained from a middle-aged woman with Graves' hyperthyroidism. The specimen sequenced was blood. The chain employs TRBV18 and TRBJ2-5; no reliable D call. The CDR3: CASSPRKTQETQYF. CDR3 bases: TGTGCCAGCTCACCAAGGAAGACTCAAGAGACCCAGTACTTC.